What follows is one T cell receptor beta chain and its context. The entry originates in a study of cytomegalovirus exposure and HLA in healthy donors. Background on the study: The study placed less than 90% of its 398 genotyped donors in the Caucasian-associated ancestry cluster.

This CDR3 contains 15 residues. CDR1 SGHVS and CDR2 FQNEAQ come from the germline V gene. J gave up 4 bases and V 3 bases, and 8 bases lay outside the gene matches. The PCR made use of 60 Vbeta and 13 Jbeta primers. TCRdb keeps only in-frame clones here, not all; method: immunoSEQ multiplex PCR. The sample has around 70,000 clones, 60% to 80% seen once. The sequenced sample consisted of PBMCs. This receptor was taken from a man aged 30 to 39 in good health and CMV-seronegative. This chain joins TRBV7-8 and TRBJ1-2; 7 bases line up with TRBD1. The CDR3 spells CASSFSGQEFYGYTF. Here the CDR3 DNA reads TGTGCCAGCAGCTTCTCCGGACAGGAGTTCTATGGCTACACCTTC.